This T cell receptor (beta chain) was observed in a study of T cell responses to AZD1222 COVID-19 vaccine. Only in-frame clones appear in the TCRdb table, and some are missing; sequencing was by immunoSEQ multiplex PCR. The table lists around 70,000 clones, about 85% of them singletons. Germline values: CDR1 SGHRS, CDR2 YFSETQ. V lost 1 base to trimming and J lost 3 bases, with 10 bases between them. This CDR3 comprises 15 residues. The sequence was collected from an adult who received the AZD1222 COVID-19 vaccine. This rearrangement joins TRBV5-1 to TRBJ1-4; D is undetermined. Sequenced here: peripheral blood, sampled 28 days after the second AZD1222 dose. CDR3 region: CASSLIPPPNEKLFF. The DNA for the CDR3 is TGCGCCAGCAGCTTGATCCCCCCACCTAATGAAAAACTGTTTTTT.